This T cell receptor beta chain was captured by sequencing in a study of blood T cell repertoires in COVID-19 (TCRdb year 2020). At the level of the whole study: Samples from collaborators originated in the United States, Italy and Spain and spanned both the acute and convalescent phases of COVID-19. A de-identified subject ID, COVID-19 status, age in years and sex were almost always included in the sample metadata. A freely available public database, intended as a resource for researchers studying the immune response to SARS-CoV-2, is where the repertoires were released. The dataset comprised deeply sampled blood TCRbeta repertoires from subjects exposed to, actively infected with, or recovered from COVID-19. The samples were drawn from two sources: the first 160 participants of the ongoing ImmuneRACE study, and 1,254 subjects contributed by 6 global collaborators. Where HLA class I and class II types were available, the types were taken from metadata supplied by the sample provider, not from assay-based typing. The material from the prospective study consisted of cDNA or gDNA derived from T cells, B-cell-depleted T cells, or PBMCs.

TCRbeta CDR3 regions were amplified from genomic DNA by means of the immunoSEQ Assay, a bias-controlled multiplex PCR. In the paper's pipeline: Within the assay, amplification of reference gene primers was used to estimate how many nucleated cells each sample contained. To quantify the absolute abundance of each unique TCRbeta CDR3 rearrangement, sequence reads were collapsed and filtered. For each sample, productive Simpson clonality was calculated as the square root of Simpson's diversity index over productive rearrangements. TCRdb's version of the immuneACCESS table is confined to in-frame rearrangements and falls short of the full clone set. An unresolved V gene accounts for under half of the shortfall where checked; the remainder is of unknown origin. V and J calls and clone size are as listed in that table; D and trimming were resolved from the DNA. For this sample the table gives about 320,000 clones, of which roughly 90% were detected only once. Of the sample, 2.6% is held by the ten largest clones.

V is cut by 3 bases and J by 4 bases, and the space between the germline ends is 13 bases. The CDR3 covers 15 residues, taking in both the cysteine and the phenylalanine. The DNA shown is the 45-base CDR3, in frame from base 1. Via the germline V gene, CDR1 is LGHNA and CDR2 YNFKEQ. Enrolling through a virtual design, the prospective study's participants ranged in age from roughly 18 to 100 years and lived across around 25 United States geographic areas. To assign participants to cohorts, the prospective study relied on clinical history that participants themselves reported in a screening survey and a study questionnaire. For ImmuneRACE Cohort 3, a participant was defined as recovered based on two consecutive negative NP/OP PCR tests, clearance by a healthcare professional, or resolution of symptoms. In the prospective study, whole blood, serum and a nasopharyngeal or oropharyngeal swab were collected from each participant by mobile phlebotomists. Additional blood draws and questionnaires over an approximately two-month period could optionally be provided by prospective study participants. Blood samples from the prospective study were shipped frozen or at room temperature prior to DNA extraction.

What the work shows at the level of the full study, not this receptor alone: The amount of clinical and demographic metadata varied by source and participant and was provided uncurated.

Notes on this clone: The antigen this receptor binds is unknown. Base-call qualities are not available, and no considerably larger clone is one nucleotide away.

The chain is assembled from TRBV4-2 and TRBJ1-5; the best D guess is TRBD1, with 5 bases matching. The clonotype originates from a man aged 55 to 69 who had recovered from COVID-19. Sequencing used PBMCs or T cells enriched from blood (not recorded which). Here the CDR3 is given as CASSQGQGLNQPQHF. Here is the DNA: TGTGCCAGCAGCCAGGGTCAGGGCCTGAATCAGCCCCAGCATTTT.